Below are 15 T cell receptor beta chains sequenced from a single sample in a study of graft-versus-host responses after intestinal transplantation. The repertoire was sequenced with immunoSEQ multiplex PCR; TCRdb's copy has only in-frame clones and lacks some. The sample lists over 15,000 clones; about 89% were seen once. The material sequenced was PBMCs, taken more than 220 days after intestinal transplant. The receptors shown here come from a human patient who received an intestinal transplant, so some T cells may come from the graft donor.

The CDR3 loop reads CASSLGPVLGGSYEQYF. The DNA for the CDR3 is TGTGCCAGCAGCTTGGGGCCGGTTTTGGGGGGCTCCTACGAGCAGTACTTC. V is TRBV5-4 and J is TRBJ2-7; perhaps TRBD2 as D (6 bases). This CDR3 comprises 17 residues. Trimming left V 0 bases short and J 0 bases short, with 16 bases between. In germline, CDR1 is SGHNT, CDR2 YYREEE (reference sequence).

The DNA for the CDR3 is TGCGCCAGCAGTCAAAAGGACACCTACGAGCAGTACTTC. The encoded protein is CASSQKDTYEQYF. The rearrangement links TRBV23-1 to TRBJ2-7; weak D call: TRBD1 (5 bases). TRBV23-1 falls under the ORF class, with uncertain function. CDR3 length equals 13 residues. Trimming took off 2 bases at V and 2 bases at J, with 7 bases between the two ends.

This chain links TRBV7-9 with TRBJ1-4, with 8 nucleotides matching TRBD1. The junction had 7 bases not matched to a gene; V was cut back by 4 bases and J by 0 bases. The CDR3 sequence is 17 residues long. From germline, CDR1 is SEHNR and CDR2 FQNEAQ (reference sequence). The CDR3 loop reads CASSSQGAMTTNEKLFF. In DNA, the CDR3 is TGTGCCAGCAGCTCGCAGGGGGCGATGACAACTAATGAAAAACTGTTTTTT.

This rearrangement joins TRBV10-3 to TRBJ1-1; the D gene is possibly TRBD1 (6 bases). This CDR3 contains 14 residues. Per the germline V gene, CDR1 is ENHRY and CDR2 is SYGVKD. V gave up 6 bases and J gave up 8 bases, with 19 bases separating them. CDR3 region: CAISPDSRGAEAFF. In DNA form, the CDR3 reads TGTGCCATCAGCCCGGACAGCCGAGGAGCGGAAGCTTTCTTT.

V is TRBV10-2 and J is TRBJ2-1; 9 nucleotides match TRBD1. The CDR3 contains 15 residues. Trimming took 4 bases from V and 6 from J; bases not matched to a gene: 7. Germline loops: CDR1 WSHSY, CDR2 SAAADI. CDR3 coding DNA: TGCGCCAGCAGTGCTCCGGGACAGGGTGCCAATGAGCAGTTCTTC. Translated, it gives CASSAPGQGANEQFF.

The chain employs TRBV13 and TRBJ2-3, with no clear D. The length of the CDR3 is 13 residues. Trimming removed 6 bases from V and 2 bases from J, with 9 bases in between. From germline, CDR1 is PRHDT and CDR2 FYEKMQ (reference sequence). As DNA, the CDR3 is TGTGCCAGCAGGTTAATGACCACAGATACGCAGTATTTT. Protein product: CASRLMTTDTQYF. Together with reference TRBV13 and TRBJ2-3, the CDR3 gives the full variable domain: AAGVIQSPRHLIKEKRETATLKCYPIPRHDTVYWYQQGPGQDPQFLISFYEKMQSDKGSIPDRFSAQQFSDYHSELNMSSLELGDSALYFCASRLMTTDTQYFGPGTRLTVL.

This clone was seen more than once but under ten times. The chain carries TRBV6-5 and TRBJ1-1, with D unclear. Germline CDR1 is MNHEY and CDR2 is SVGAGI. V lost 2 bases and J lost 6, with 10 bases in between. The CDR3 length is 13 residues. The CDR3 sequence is CASSYGTGPEAFF. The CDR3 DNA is TGTGCCAGCAGTTACGGTACCGGGCCTGAAGCTTTCTTT.

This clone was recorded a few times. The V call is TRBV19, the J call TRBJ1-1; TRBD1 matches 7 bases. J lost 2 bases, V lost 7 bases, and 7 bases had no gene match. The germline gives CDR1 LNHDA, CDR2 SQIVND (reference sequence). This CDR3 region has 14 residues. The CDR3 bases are TGTGCCAGTACTCCGGGACAGCTCAACACTGAAGCTTTCTTT. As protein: CASTPGQLNTEAFF. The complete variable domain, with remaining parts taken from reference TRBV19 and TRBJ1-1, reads DGGITQSPKYLFRKEGQNVTLSCEQNLNHDAMYWYRQDPGQGLRLIYYSQIVNDFQKGDIAEGYSVSREKKESFPLTVTSAQKNPTAFYLCASTPGQLNTEAFFGQGTRLTVV.

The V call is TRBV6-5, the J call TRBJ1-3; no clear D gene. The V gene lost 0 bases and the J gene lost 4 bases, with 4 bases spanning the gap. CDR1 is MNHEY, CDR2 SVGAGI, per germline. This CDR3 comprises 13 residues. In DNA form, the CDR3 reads TGTGCCAGCAGTTACTCGATCGGAAACACCATATATTTT. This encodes CASSYSIGNTIYF.

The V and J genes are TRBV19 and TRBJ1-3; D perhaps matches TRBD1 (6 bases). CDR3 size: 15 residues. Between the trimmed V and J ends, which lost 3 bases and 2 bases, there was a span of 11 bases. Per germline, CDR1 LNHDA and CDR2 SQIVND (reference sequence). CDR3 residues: CASSINRVTGNTIYF. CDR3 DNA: TGTGCCAGTAGTATCAACAGGGTAACTGGAAACACCATATATTTT.

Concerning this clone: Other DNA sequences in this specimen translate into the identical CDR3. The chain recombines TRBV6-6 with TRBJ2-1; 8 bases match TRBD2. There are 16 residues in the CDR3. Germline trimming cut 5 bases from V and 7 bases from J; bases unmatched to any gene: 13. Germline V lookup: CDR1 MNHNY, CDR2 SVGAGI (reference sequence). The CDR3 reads CASSPRGGAGGNEQFF. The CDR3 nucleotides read TGTGCCAGCAGTCCCCGGGGGGGGGCGGGTGGGAATGAGCAGTTCTTC.

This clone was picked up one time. CDR3 sequence (DNA): TGCGCCAGCAGTTTCGGTGATGGCTACGAGCAGTACTTC. This translates into CASSFGDGYEQYF. The chain employs TRBV4-1 and TRBJ2-7; D unclear. The ends were cut back, 6 bases at V and 3 bases at J, with 12 bases in the middle. Germline-derived CDR1 and CDR2 are MGHRA and YSYEKL. The length of the CDR3 is 13 residues.

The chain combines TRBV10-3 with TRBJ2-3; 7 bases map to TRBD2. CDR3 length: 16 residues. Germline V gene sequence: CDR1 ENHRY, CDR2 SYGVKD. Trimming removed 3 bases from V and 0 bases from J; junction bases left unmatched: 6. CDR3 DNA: TGTGCCATCAGTGACGGGCGGGGGACTAGCACAGATACGCAGTATTTT. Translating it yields CAISDGRGTSTDTQYF.

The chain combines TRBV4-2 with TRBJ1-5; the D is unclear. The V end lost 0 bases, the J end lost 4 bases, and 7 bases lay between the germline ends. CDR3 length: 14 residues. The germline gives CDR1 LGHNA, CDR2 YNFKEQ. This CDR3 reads CASSQEAGNQPQHF. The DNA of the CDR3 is TGTGCCAGCAGCCAAGAGGCGGGAAATCAGCCCCAGCATTTT.

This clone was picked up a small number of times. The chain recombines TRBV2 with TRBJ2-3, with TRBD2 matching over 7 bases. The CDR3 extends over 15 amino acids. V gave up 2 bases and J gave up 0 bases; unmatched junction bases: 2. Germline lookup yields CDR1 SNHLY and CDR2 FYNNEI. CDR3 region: CASSEISGSTDTQYF. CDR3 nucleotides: TGTGCCAGCAGTGAAATTAGCGGGAGCACAGATACGCAGTATTTT.